A single sample is the source of the 7 T cell receptor beta chains below, sequenced in a study of cytomegalovirus exposure and HLA in healthy donors. The primer mix had 60 Vbeta and 13 Jbeta primers. Produced via immunoSEQ multiplex PCR; TCRdb's table is partial and in-frame only. The data hold more than 150,000 clones, with approximately 88% observed a single time. The sequencing sample was made of PBMCs. Source of these receptors: a boy younger than 18 in good health and CMV-seronegative.

This chain joins TRBV5-6 and TRBJ2-7; D remains ambiguous. V was pared by 4 bases and J by 7 bases, with 15 bases between. The CDR3 runs 13 residues. Germline CDR1 and CDR2: SGHDT and YYEEEE. In DNA, the CDR3 is TGTGCCAGCAGCGATGGGTCGTCCGGGGAGCAGTACTTC. Protein: CASSDGSSGEQYF.

This sequence joins TRBV13 and TRBJ1-2; the match to TRBD1 covers 7 bases. Losses at the gene ends were 1 base for V and 4 bases for J; bases not matched to a gene: 3. The CDR3 is 14 amino acids. Germline lookup yields CDR1 PRHDT and CDR2 FYEKMQ (reference sequence). CDR3 loop: CASSLEGAGYGYTF. The CDR3 DNA is TGTGCCAGCAGCTTAGAGGGGGCCGGCTATGGCTACACCTTC.

This clone has more than one count but fewer than ten. The rearrangement joins TRBV10-2 to TRBJ1-1; D not certain. This CDR3 contains 13 residues. Trimming removed 5 bases at V and 5 bases at J, with 12 bases between. In germline, CDR1 is WSHSY, CDR2 SAAADI. The CDR3 loop reads CASSLTGETEAFF. CDR3 sequence (DNA): TGCGCCAGCAGTCTCACCGGGGAGACTGAAGCTTTCTTT.

This chain uses TRBV11-2 with TRBJ1-5; TRBD1 matches at 7 bases. This CDR3 comprises 13 residues. Trimming cost V 5 bases and J 7 bases; bases outside gene matches: 5. Germline loops: CDR1 SGHAT, CDR2 FQNNGV. The CDR3 DNA sequence: TGTGCCAGCAGCCCTGGACAGGCCCAGCCCCAGCATTTT. It encodes CASSPGQAQPQHF.

The chain uses TRBV5-1 and TRBJ2-7; no definite D call. This CDR3 spans 16 amino acids. CDR1 SGHRS and CDR2 YFSETQ come from the germline V gene. The V gene lost 0 bases and the J gene lost 2 bases, with 15 bases spanning the gap. CDR3 nucleotide sequence: TGCGCCAGCAGCTTGGGTGGGCACCCGGCCACCTACGAGCAGTACTTC. This gives the protein CASSLGGHPATYEQYF.

This clone came up a few times. The chain has TRBV4-3 and TRBJ2-7, with D tentatively TRBD1 (6 bases). The germline V gene encodes CDR1 LGHNA and CDR2 YSLEER. The CDR3 sequence is 15 residues long. The ends were cut back, 0 bases at V and 3 bases at J, with 12 bases in the middle. CDR3 in amino acids: CASSQEGHGGYEQYF. The CDR3, as DNA: TGCGCCAGCAGCCAAGAGGGACACGGAGGCTACGAGCAGTACTTC.

The chain recombines TRBV4-1 with TRBJ2-7; 7 nucleotides line up with TRBD2. The CDR3 totals 13 residues. Germline CDR1 and CDR2: MGHRA and YSYEKL. Unmatched junction bases numbered 11, after V lost 3 bases and J lost 12 bases. The CDR3 loop reads CASSQILREGLYF. The DNA of the CDR3 is TGCGCCAGCAGCCAGATTTTGAGGGAGGGGCTGTACTTC.